This T cell receptor (beta chain) was captured in a study of T cell changes during pregnancy in multiple sclerosis. This table comes from immunoSEQ multiplex PCR, and its TCRdb copy is limited to in-frame clones, with some not included. This sample has tens of thousands of clones, with just over 90% found just once. This receptor was taken from a female donor with multiple sclerosis, enrolled in a pregnancy study. The material was peripheral blood, obtained in the third trimester of pregnancy.

Here the CDR3 reads CASSEWVTGSEKLFF. CDR3 DNA: TGCGCCAGCAGTGAGTGGGTGACAGGATCGGAAAAACTGTTTTTT. The chain joins TRBV10-2 to TRBJ1-4, with D perhaps matching TRBD1 (6 bases). Germline V lookup: CDR1 WSHSY, CDR2 SAAADI. This CDR3 contains 15 residues. Trimming took off 1 base at V and 8 bases at J, with 14 bases between the two ends.